Shown below are 24 T cell receptor beta chains from a single sample sequenced in a study of Graves' ophthalmopathy and Graves' hyperthyroidism. The TCR beta CDR3 regions underwent amplification from RNA transcripts. RT-PCR was first run with HTBI primers, then multiplex PCR in a second round. Each CDR3 protein is one row after TCRdb ran MiXCR on the multiplex PCR reads. The sample consists of over a million distinct CDR3 sequences, roughly 35% of them appearing once. Material: peripheral blood or thyroid tissue (not recorded which). The receptors here all came from an adult man with Graves' hyperthyroidism.

This clonotype was detected many times. The rearrangement links TRBV7-9 to TRBJ1-6; no definite D call. Trimming removed 1 base at V and 5 bases at J, with 3 bases between. Germline V gene data show CDR1 as SEHNR and CDR2 as FQNEAQ (reference sequence). There are 13 residues in the CDR3. CDR3 DNA: TGTGCCAGCAGCTTAGAACATAATTCACCCCTCCACTTT. It yields the protein CASSLEHNSPLHF. Variable domain in full (rest from reference TRBV7-9 and TRBJ1-6): DTGVSQNPRHKITKRGQNVTFRCDPISEHNRLYWYRQTLGQGPEFLTYFQNEAQLEKSRLLSDRFSAERPKGSFSTLEIQRTEQGDSAMYLCASSLEHNSPLHFGNGTRLTVT.

The CDR3 is CASSYTGVYEKLFF. Here the CDR3 DNA reads TGTGCCAGCAGTTACACGGGGGTATATGAAAAACTGTTTTTT. V and J are TRBV6-5 and TRBJ1-4, with D possibly being TRBD1 (5 bases). The germline V gene has CDR1 MNHEY and CDR2 SVGAGI. The CDR3 is 14 amino acids. Trimming took 2 bases from V and 6 from J, leaving 10 bases between them.

This clonotype showed up many times. This chain uses TRBV20-1 with TRBJ1-3; the D gene is possibly TRBD1 (5 bases). Per germline, CDR1 DFQATT and CDR2 SNEGSKA (reference sequence). The CDR3 is 15 amino acids. Deletions cut 3 bases from V and 2 bases from J, with 14 bases between. CDR3 sequence reads: CSASSQGRPGNTIYF. CDR3 coding DNA: TGCAGTGCTAGCAGTCAGGGTAGGCCTGGAAACACCATATATTTT.

In regard to this clonotype: This could be a read error, since a much larger clone is one nucleotide away. The rearrangement links TRBV7-2 to TRBJ2-7, with 9 bases that match TRBD1. The J segment lost 1 base and the V segment lost 8 bases, leaving 12 bases of the junction unmatched. The CDR3 totals 16 residues. In germline, CDR1 is SGHTA, CDR2 FQGNSA. In DNA, the CDR3 is TGTGCCAGCGGCACACAACCGGGACAGGGTTCCTACGAGCAGTACTTC. This encodes CASGTQPGQGSYEQYF.

This clonotype was recorded many times. The chain uses TRBV5-5 and TRBJ2-6; 8 bases align to TRBD1. Trimming removed 4 bases from V and 0 bases from J; junction bases left unmatched: 6. Germline V lookup: CDR1 SGHKS, CDR2 YYEKEE (reference sequence). This CDR3 is 17 amino acids long. The CDR3 region has the DNA TGTGCCAGCAGCCCCCGGGACAGGAGCTCTGGGGCCAACGTCCTGACTTTC. As protein: CASSPRDRSSGANVLTF.

This clonotype was recorded a few times. The CDR3 DNA reads TGCAGTGCTAACGCTGGGACTAGCGGGGGGGCCGGCGAGACCCAGTACTTC. Residues: CSANAGTSGGAGETQYF. This chain uses TRBV20-1 with TRBJ2-5; 16 bases match TRBD2. J gave up 5 bases and V 4 bases, and 10 bases lay outside the gene matches. There are 17 residues in the CDR3. Germline V lookup: CDR1 DFQATT, CDR2 SNEGSKA (reference sequence).

This clonotype was detected once. V gene TRBV7-3 combines with J gene TRBJ2-5, with D perhaps given as TRBD1 or TRBD2 (5 bases each). The V end lost 4 bases, the J end lost 1 base, and 16 bases lay between the germline ends. Germline CDR1 SGHTA, CDR2 FQGTGA. This CDR3 has 16 amino acids. CDR3 sequence (DNA): TGTGCCAGCAGCTCCACCCTCGGGACCTCCCAAGAGACCCAGTACTTC. This codes for CASSSTLGTSQETQYF.

The rearrangement links TRBV11-2 to TRBJ2-7, with D perhaps being TRBD1 or TRBD2 (7 bases each). The CDR3 spans 15 residues. Trimming took off 5 bases at V and 0 bases at J, with 14 bases between the two ends. Germline values: CDR1 SGHAT, CDR2 FQNNGV. CDR3 in DNA: TGTGCCAGCAGCGCAGGGGGGGGGAGCTCCTACGAGCAGTACTTC. Its translation: CASSAGGGSSYEQYF.

This clonotype was detected ten times or more. The chain links TRBV7-8 to TRBJ2-7; tentatively, D is TRBD2 (6 bases). The CDR3 has 15 residues. V lost 4 bases to trimming and J lost 2 bases, with 15 bases between them. Looked up from germline, CDR1 is SGHVS and CDR2 is FQNEAQ. CDR3 bases: TGTGCCAGCAGCTCTCTAGCGTGGAGCGCCTACGAGCAGTACTTC. It specifies CASSSLAWSAYEQYF.

This clonotype appeared many times. The chain joins TRBV11-1 to TRBJ2-7; no definite D call. Trimming took 4 bases from V and 2 from J, leaving 18 bases between them. CDR3 length: 16 amino acids. Germline CDR1 SGHAT, CDR2 FQDESV (reference sequence). The CDR3 DNA reads as TGTGCCAGCAGCTCGGACGGGCAGATAAGAGCCTACGAGCAGTACTTC. It yields the protein CASSSDGQIRAYEQYF.

The table lists this clonotype with many counts. V gene TRBV25-1 combines with J gene TRBJ2-2, with a possible D match to TRBD1 (6 bases). Germline assignment: CDR1 MGHDK and CDR2 SYGVNS. The CDR3 contains 14 residues. Trimming took off 4 bases at V and 4 bases at J, with 10 bases between the two ends. This CDR3 reads CASSGNRVTGELFF. Written as DNA, the CDR3 is TGTGCCAGCAGTGGGAACAGGGTCACCGGGGAGCTGTTTTTT.

This clonotype occurred many times. The rearrangement links TRBV2 to TRBJ2-2; TRBD1 matches at 8 bases. Germline assignment: CDR1 SNHLY and CDR2 FYNNEI. This CDR3 has 13 amino acids. V was pared by 4 bases and J by 5 bases, with 0 bases of the junction left unmatched. The CDR3 loop reads CASSGTGTGELFF. CDR3 DNA sequence: TGTGCCAGCAGTGGGACAGGGACCGGGGAGCTGTTTTTT. Supplemented by reference TRBV2 and TRBJ2-2, the full variable domain reads EPEVTQTPSHQVTQMGQEVILRCVPISNHLYFYWYRQILGQKVEFLVSFYNNEISEKSEIFDDQFSVERPDGSNFTLKIRSTKLEDSAMYFCASSGTGTGELFFGEGSRLTVL.

This clonotype was seen a few times. The J gene is TRBJ2-5, the V gene TRBV19; D call uncertain. CDR3 length: 15 residues. V was shortened by 3 bases and J by 2 bases, with 13 bases between the two germline ends. CDR1 is LNHDA and CDR2 is SQIVND in the germline V gene (reference sequence). The CDR3 loop is CASSISADEQETQYF. The CDR3 DNA sequence: TGTGCCAGTAGTATTTCGGCAGACGAACAAGAGACCCAGTACTTC.

This clonotype has a count of ten or more. This chain connects TRBV7-6 to TRBJ2-7; tentative D call: TRBD1 (5 bases). Trimming took off 0 bases at V and 6 bases at J, with 9 bases between the two ends. CDR3 length: 13 residues. Germline CDR1 and CDR2: SGHVS and FNYEAQ. The CDR3 reads CASSLADSGEQYF. The CDR3 bases are TGTGCCAGCAGCTTAGCCGACAGTGGCGAGCAGTACTTC.

CDR3 bases: TGTGCCAGCAGTTTTACCCTAACAGGGGGCGGCTACGAGCAGTACTTC. Translation gives CASSFTLTGGGYEQYF. The V call is TRBV6-5, the J call TRBJ2-7; 9 nucleotides agree with TRBD1. The junction had 10 bases not matched to a gene; V was cut back by 4 bases and J by 3 bases. CDR3 length: 16 residues. Germline CDR1 and CDR2: MNHEY and SVGAGI.

V usage is TRBV29-1 and J usage is TRBJ1-1; the D is unclear. The germline CDR1 and CDR2 sequences are SQVTM and ANQGSEA. The CDR3 covers 10 residues. Trimming shortened V by 8 bases and J by 4 bases, and 8 bases separated the two germline ends. The CDR3 loop reads CSLTTTEAFF. The CDR3 DNA follows: TGCAGCTTGACTACCACTGAAGCTTTCTTT. Supplemented by reference TRBV29-1 and TRBJ1-1, the full variable domain reads SAVISQKPSRDICQRGTSLTIQCQVDSQVTMMFWYRQQPGQSLTLIATANQGSEATYESGFVIDKFPISRPNLTFSTLTVSNMSPEDSSIYLCSLTTTEAFFGQGTRLTVV.

Notes on this clonotype: A single base separates this from a much larger clone, so it may be a read error. The rearrangement joins TRBV7-9 to TRBJ2-5; D is possibly TRBD2 (5 bases). The V gene's germline CDR1 is SEHNR and CDR2 FQNEAQ (reference sequence). There are 16 residues in the CDR3. The CDR3 protein is CASTPGLGIPQETRYF. As DNA, the CDR3 is TGTGCCAGCACCCCGGGGTTAGGCATCCCCCAAGAGACCCGGTACTTC.

J is TRBJ2-3 and V is TRBV7-9, with D perhaps TRBD2 (5 bases). The CDR3 is 14 residues long. The V gene lost 2 bases and the J gene lost 6 bases, with 12 bases spanning the gap. Germline V gives CDR1 SEHNR, CDR2 FQNEAQ (reference sequence). The CDR3 loop reads CASSLSASSDTQYF. CDR3 sequence (DNA): TGTGCCAGCAGCTTATCAGCTAGCAGCGATACGCAGTATTTT.

The chain links TRBV2 to TRBJ1-5; possible D gene TRBD1, 6 bases. Trimming cost V 3 bases and J 2 bases, with 11 bases left between them. This CDR3 has 15 residues. The germline V gene encodes CDR1 SNHLY and CDR2 FYNNEI. The CDR3 DNA sequence: TGTGCCAGCAGTGAGGTAGCAGGGGGCAATCAGCCCCAGCATTTT. Translated: CASSEVAGGNQPQHF. Full variable domain (outside the CDR3, taken from reference TRBV2 and TRBJ1-5): EPEVTQTPSHQVTQMGQEVILRCVPISNHLYFYWYRQILGQKVEFLVSFYNNEISEKSEIFDDQFSVERPDGSNFTLKIRSTKLEDSAMYFCASSEVAGGNQPQHFGDGTRLSIL.

This clonotype was detected many times. The chain links TRBV11-1 to TRBJ1-6, with D possibly being TRBD1 (5 bases). V was cut by 5 bases and J by 0 bases, with 11 bases left in between. Germline V gene lookup returns CDR1 SGHAT and CDR2 FQDESV (reference sequence). This CDR3 contains 16 residues. The CDR3 here is CASSGDSLSYNSPLHF. As DNA, the CDR3 is TGTGCCAGCAGCGGTGACAGCCTCTCCTATAATTCACCCCTCCACTTT.

This clonotype came up many times. This sequence joins TRBV15 and TRBJ1-2; tentatively, D is TRBD1 (5 bases). Per germline, CDR1 LNHNV and CDR2 YYDKDF (reference sequence). CDR3 length: 14 amino acids. V was clipped by 1 base and J by 10 bases, with 16 bases between them. CDR3: CATSRGAGPGLYTF. CDR3 in DNA: TGTGCCACCAGCAGAGGTGCGGGGCCGGGTCTCTACACCTTC.

This clonotype came up many times. The gene calls are TRBV5-1 and TRBJ1-6; no clear D. The V gene's germline CDR1 is SGHRS and CDR2 YFSETQ. V lost 0 bases and J lost 5, with 9 bases in between. The CDR3 length is 15 residues. The CDR3 nucleotides read TGCGCCAGCAGCTTGGAACTCACGGATAATTCACCCCTCCACTTT. Translated: CASSLELTDNSPLHF.

The gene calls are TRBV29-1 and TRBJ1-4, with no clear D. CDR3 size: 16 residues. Germline values: CDR1 SQVTM, CDR2 ANQGSEA. Trimming stripped 3 bases from V and 11 bases from J, with 25 bases between. Written as DNA, the CDR3 is TGCAGCGTTGAGGCCCTGGACGGCACCTACGGAGATAAACTGTTTTTT. It is translated as CSVEALDGTYGDKLFF.

A remark on this clonotype: A single base separates this from a much larger clone, so it may be a read error. CDR3 sequence reads: CAGSLREDLPQHF. The CDR3 DNA reads TGTGCCGGTAGTTTGCGGGAGGATCTGCCCCAGCATTTT. The rearrangement uses TRBV19 and TRBJ1-5; D gene uncertain. The germline gives CDR1 LNHDA, CDR2 SQIVND (reference sequence). This CDR3 contains 13 residues.